This passage covers 8 T cell receptor beta chains from one sample sequenced in a study of blood T cell repertoires in COVID-19. Some clones are missing from TCRdb's copy, which holds only in-frame ones; the method was immunoSEQ multiplex PCR. The sample carries 300,000 to 350,000 clones, 80% to 90% recorded once. Sequenced sample: peripheral blood. The receptors here all came from a woman between 45 and 65 years old with COVID-19, enrolled during active disease.

The V gene is TRBV6-1, the J gene TRBJ2-2, with D maybe TRBD2 (6 bases). The V gene's germline CDR1 is MNHNS and CDR2 SASEGT. Between the trimmed V and J ends, which lost 0 bases and 2 bases, there was a span of 13 bases. This CDR3 is built from 17 residues. Here the CDR3 DNA reads TGTGCCAGCAGTGAAGCAGGACTACGAGATAACACCGGGGAGCTGTTTTTT. Amino acid sequence: CASSEAGLRDNTGELFF.

The genes are TRBV4-3 and TRBJ1-1; D remains ambiguous. The ends were cut back, 0 bases at V and 3 bases at J, with 5 bases in the middle. This CDR3 contains 13 residues. Per the germline V gene, CDR1 is LGHNA and CDR2 is YSLEER. The CDR3 reads CASSQEQDTEAFF. The CDR3, as DNA: TGCGCCAGCAGCCAAGAGCAGGACACTGAAGCTTTCTTT.

The chain is built from TRBV19 and TRBJ1-5; D gene unclear. The germline V gene encodes CDR1 LNHDA and CDR2 SQIVND (reference sequence). The CDR3 loop spans 13 amino acids. Trimming shortened V by 0 bases and J by 5 bases, and 5 bases separated the two germline ends. CDR3 in amino acids: CASSIDLHQPQHF. CDR3 bases: TGTGCCAGTAGTATAGACCTACATCAGCCCCAGCATTTT.

This clone was recorded a few times. J is TRBJ2-7 and V is TRBV19, with D perhaps matching TRBD1 (5 bases). CDR1 and CDR2 from the germline V gene are LNHDA and SQIVND (reference sequence). The CDR3 consists of 14 residues. The germline V and J ends were trimmed by 7 bases and 0 bases, with 13 bases remaining between them. CDR3 DNA: TGTGCCAGTAACCGACAGATAAGCTCCTACGAGCAGTACTTC. As protein: CASNRQISSYEQYF.

The genes are TRBV5-4 and TRBJ2-3, with 13 bases aligning to TRBD2. Germline V gene data show CDR1 as SGHNT and CDR2 as YYREEE (reference sequence). The CDR3 has 15 amino acids. Germline trimming cut 6 bases from V and 8 bases from J; bases unmatched to any gene: 9. The CDR3 protein is CASTLTSGRPGTQYF. CDR3 coding DNA: TGTGCCAGCACCCTGACTAGCGGGAGGCCGGGTACGCAGTATTTT. The whole variable domain, filled in from reference TRBV5-4 and TRBJ2-3, reads ETGVTQSPTHLIKTRGQQVTLRCSSQSGHNTVSWYQQALGQGPQFIFQYYREEENGRGNFPPRFSGLQFPNYSSELNVNALELDDSALYLCASTLTSGRPGTQYFGPGTRLTVL.

Only one count was recorded for this clone. The gene calls are TRBV11-2 and TRBJ2-5; 9 bases agree with TRBD1. CDR3 length: 15 amino acids. The germline V gene encodes CDR1 SGHAT and CDR2 FQNNGV. V was pared by 7 bases and J by 4 bases, with 10 bases of the junction left unmatched. CDR3 region: CASTSTGGRGETQYF. In DNA form, the CDR3 reads TGTGCCAGCACCTCTACAGGGGGCCGAGGAGAGACCCAGTACTTC.

The V call is TRBV2, the J call TRBJ1-2, with 9 bases lining up with TRBD1. J was trimmed by 4 bases and V by 10 bases; bases with no gene match: 10. Germline V lookup: CDR1 SNHLY, CDR2 FYNNEI. This CDR3 comprises 14 residues. The CDR3 sequence is CATWTGDPFYGYTF. The CDR3 bases are TGTGCCACGTGGACAGGGGATCCCTTCTATGGCTACACCTTC. The entire variable domain, with the rest obtained from reference TRBV2 and TRBJ1-2, is as follows: EPEVTQTPSHQVTQMGQEVILRCVPISNHLYFYWYRQILGQKVEFLVSFYNNEISEKSEIFDDQFSVERPDGSNFTLKIRSTKLEDSAMYFCATWTGDPFYGYTFGSGTRLTVV.

This clone was seen a few times. This chain uses TRBV9 with TRBJ1-6; D perhaps matches TRBD1 (6 bases). The CDR3 is made up of 12 amino acids. Germline-derived CDR1 and CDR2 are SGDLS and YYNGEE. V lost 1 base, J lost 13 bases, and 9 bases lay in between. In nucleotides, the CDR3 is TGTGCCAGCAGCGTATCGGGGGGCCCCCTCCACTTT. Translating it yields CASSVSGGPLHF.